Below, one TCR beta chain is given with its context. This clonotype was counted between two and nine times. The specificity of this receptor is unknown. No much larger clone exists at a distance of one base, and base qualities are not known. Counted from cysteine to phenylalanine, this CDR3 has 14 amino acids. The CDR3 DNA has 42 bases and is translated from base 1. Germline trimming amounts to 4 bases on V and 5 bases on J, with 4 as the count of junction bases outside the gene matches. CDR1 and CDR2 are drawn from the germline V gene: SGDLS, YYNGEE. This record belongs to a study of T-cell reconstitution after alpha-beta-depleted transplantation in children (dated by TCRdb to 2016 to 2018). Study-wide context: Using TCR repertoire profiling, the study followed T-cell immune reconstitution in a quantitative way in children after TCRalphabeta/CD19-depleted allogeneic hematopoietic cell transplantation.

The method was PCR. Sequencer: Illumina HiSeq 2500. TCR libraries were prepared with molecular barcoding, using unique molecular identifiers to normalize TCRbeta repertoire quantification. TCRdb trimmed public reads at Q25 via fastp, called clones via MiXCR and kept in-frame beta chains. Identical CDR3 protein sequences are pooled into one entry, listed with their most common genes and DNA. The sample table contains 300,000 to 350,000 distinct CDR3 sequences; only one count was recorded for about a sixth of them. In total, the top ten clones hold about 41% of the sample. Overall results and qualifications from the work: The high TCRbeta diversity at day 60 in some patients was ascribed to recipient T cells and intrathymic progenitors that had survived conditioning. Over the following months the frequencies of hyperexpanded clones went down, and after one year T-cell counts and TCRbeta diversity were mostly credited to newly produced T cells. The apparently early recovery of alphabetaT-cell counts about two months after transplant reportedly depended on only several hundred rapidly expanded clones that came from non-depleted graft cells.

The treatment or condition label here, explained by the study, means: allogeneic hematopoietic cell transplantation with graft depleted of TCRalphabeta T cells and CD19 B cells. The transplant recipients were children given TCRalphabeta/CD19-depleted allogeneic hematopoietic cell grafts. This sequence uses TRBV9 and TRBJ1-4, and 8 junctional nucleotides match TRBD1. The source is a male patient aged 2-10 years who had a stem cell transplant for acute lymphoblastic leukemia, so the T cells may come from the graft donor. Sample: PBMCs, mostly from graft donor cells, taken 360 days after TCRalphabeta/CD19-depleted stem cell transplant. This receptor carries the CDR3 CASSPYRGNEKLFF. Here is the DNA: TGTGCCAGCAGCCCATACAGGGGGAATGAAAAACTGTTTTTT. With the rest looked up from the reference TRBV9 and TRBJ1-4 genes rather than sequenced, the full variable domain is DSGVTQTPKHLITATGQRVTLRCSPRSGDLSVYWYQQSLDQGLQFLIQYYNGEERAKGNILERFSAQQFPDLHSELNLSSLELGDSALYFCASSPYRGNEKLFFGSGTQLSVL.